This TCR beta chain came from a study of blood T cell repertoires in COVID-19. Across the whole study: From T cells, B-cell-depleted T cells, or PBMCs came the material, which was cDNA or gDNA.

Trimming cost V 6 bases and J 8 bases, with 14 bases left between them. Germline CDR1 MNHEY, CDR2 SVGAGI. The CDR3 loop spans 13 amino acids. The authors' processing: For nucleated cells, counts were estimated from reference gene primer amplification. Clones were read by immunoSEQ multiplex PCR, and TCRdb kept only the in-frame ones, dropping some. Clonal size and the V and J genes are those of that table, whereas D and trimming came from the DNA. The repertoire holds over 70,000 clones, roughly four fifths seen once, with around 27% in the top ten. V gene TRBV6-5 combines with J gene TRBJ2-1, with TRBD2 as a possible D gene (7 bases). The sample comprised peripheral blood. This receptor was identified in a human donor in a cohort sampled during active COVID-19. CDR3 in amino acids: CASRTSGGYEQFF. CDR3 nucleotide sequence: TGTGCCAGCAGGACCTCGGGGGGCTATGAGCAGTTCTTC.